Listed below are T cell receptor beta chains from one sample, sequenced in a study of beta chain features in type 1 diabetes. Assay: immunoSEQ multiplex PCR; the TCRdb copy retains only in-frame clones and omits some. Among thousands of clones listed, around 78% were seen once. Specimen: Tregs from blood. Receptors originate from a woman under 30 in good health. Both conserved end residues are part of each CDR3. Fields, in order: clone size, V gene, D gene, J gene, CDR3 protein, CDR3 DNA. A D gene is named only where the DNA matches it firmly. Only part of the rows carry a size: once, few, many, or a class if the clone is expanded.

clone_size: NA
v_call: TRBV2
d_call: NA
j_call: TRBJ2-7
cdr3_aa: CASSGRGGGYDYEQYF
cdr3_nt: TGTGCCAGCAGTGGCCGAGGGGGGGGCTATGACTACGAGCAGTACTTC

clone_size: NA
v_call: TRBV7-2
d_call: TRBD1
j_call: TRBJ2-1
cdr3_aa: CASSSTGTAWREQFF
cdr3_nt: TGTGCCAGCAGCTCCACCGGGACAGCCTGGCGGGAGCAGTTCTTC

clone_size: NA
v_call: TRBV29-1
d_call: TRBD2
j_call: TRBJ2-5
cdr3_aa: CSVTGTSGGEETQYF
cdr3_nt: TGCAGCGTTACCGGGACTAGCGGGGGGGAAGAGACCCAGTACTTC

clone_size: NA
v_call: TRBV7-9
d_call: NA
j_call: TRBJ1-6
cdr3_aa: CASSPRDSPLHF
cdr3_nt: TGTGCCAGCAGCCCGAGGGATTCACCCCTCCACTTT

clone_size: NA
v_call: TRBV7-8
d_call: TRBD1
j_call: TRBJ1-5
cdr3_aa: CASSLPGGGQPQHF
cdr3_nt: TGTGCCAGCAGCCTTCCAGGGGGCGGTCAGCCCCAGCATTTT

clone_size: NA
v_call: TRBV10-1
d_call: TRBD1
j_call: TRBJ2-2
cdr3_aa: CASSPRDRGNTGELFF
cdr3_nt: TGCGCCAGCAGTCCTCGGGACAGGGGGAACACCGGGGAGCTGTTTTTT

clone_size: NA
v_call: TRBV5-1
d_call: TRBD1
j_call: TRBJ1-4
cdr3_aa: CASSIQGRDEKLFF
cdr3_nt: TGCGCCAGCAGCATACAGGGGAGAGATGAAAAACTGTTTTTT

clone_size: NA
v_call: TRBV28
d_call: NA
j_call: TRBJ1-2
cdr3_aa: CASRLREYGYTF
cdr3_nt: TGTGCCAGCAGACTCAGGGAATACGGCTACACCTTC

clone_size: NA
v_call: TRBV5-4
d_call: TRBD2
j_call: TRBJ2-3
cdr3_aa: CASSRLVVTSGSTDTQYF
cdr3_nt: TGTGCCAGCAGCCGCCTGGTTGTGACTAGCGGGAGTACAGATACGCAGTATTTT

clone_size: NA
v_call: TRBV6-1
d_call: NA
j_call: TRBJ1-4
cdr3_aa: CASSDYRINEKLFF
cdr3_nt: TGTGCCAGCAGCGATTACAGGATCAATGAAAAACTGTTTTTT

clone_size: few
v_call: TRBV29-1
d_call: NA
j_call: TRBJ2-5
cdr3_aa: CSVALLQETQYF
cdr3_nt: TGCAGCGTTGCCCTACTCCAAGAGACCCAGTACTTC

clone_size: NA
v_call: TRBV6-6
d_call: TRBD2
j_call: TRBJ2-1
cdr3_aa: CASSRLAGEYNEQFF
cdr3_nt: TGTGCCAGCAGTCGACTAGCGGGAGAGTACAATGAGCAGTTCTTC

clone_size: NA
v_call: TRBV7-6
d_call: NA
j_call: TRBJ2-7
cdr3_aa: CASSYRPGSHEQYF
cdr3_nt: TGTGCCAGCAGCTACAGACCAGGGTCTCACGAGCAGTACTTC

clone_size: NA
v_call: TRBV7-6
d_call: NA
j_call: TRBJ2-7
cdr3_aa: CASSLMGGRSPYEQYF
cdr3_nt: TGTGCCAGCAGTTTAATGGGGGGTAGGAGCCCCTACGAGCAGTACTTC

clone_size: NA
v_call: TRBV11-2
d_call: NA
j_call: TRBJ2-7
cdr3_aa: CASSLDGGLYEQYF
cdr3_nt: TGTGCCAGCAGCTTAGACGGGGGTTTATACGAGCAGTACTTC

clone_size: NA
v_call: TRBV5-5
d_call: NA
j_call: TRBJ1-2
cdr3_aa: CASSQGAAYGYTF
cdr3_nt: TGTGCCAGCAGCCAAGGGGCGGCCTATGGCTACACCTTC

clone_size: NA
v_call: TRBV29-1
d_call: NA
j_call: TRBJ2-5
cdr3_aa: CSGGGEETQYF
cdr3_nt: TGCAGCGGAGGAGGGGAAGAGACCCAGTACTTC

clone_size: NA
v_call: TRBV9
d_call: TRBD2
j_call: TRBJ2-3
cdr3_aa: CASSVVAGRTDTQYF
cdr3_nt: TGTGCCAGCAGCGTAGTAGCGGGGCGCACAGATACGCAGTATTTT

clone_size: NA
v_call: TRBV11-2
d_call: NA
j_call: TRBJ2-2
cdr3_aa: CASSLAFATKNTGELFF
cdr3_nt: TGTGCCAGCAGCTTAGCCTTCGCTACCAAGAACACCGGGGAGCTGTTTTTT

clone_size: few
v_call: TRBV5-4
d_call: NA
j_call: TRBJ1-1
cdr3_aa: CASNDLGGDEAFF
cdr3_nt: TGTGCCAGCAACGACTTAGGGGGGGACGAAGCTTTCTTT

clone_size: NA
v_call: TRBV11-3
d_call: TRBD2
j_call: TRBJ2-6
cdr3_aa: CASSRSGTHSGANVLTF
cdr3_nt: TGTGCCAGCAGCCGGAGCGGGACCCACTCTGGGGCCAACGTCCTGACTTTC

clone_size: NA
v_call: TRBV5-1
d_call: NA
j_call: TRBJ1-6
cdr3_aa: CASSLDSYNSPLHF
cdr3_nt: TGCGCCAGCAGCTTGGACAGCTATAATTCACCCCTCCACTTT

clone_size: NA
v_call: TRBV5-4
d_call: TRBD2
j_call: TRBJ2-1
cdr3_aa: CASSLAASGYNEQFF
cdr3_nt: TGTGCCAGCAGCTTGGCGGCTAGCGGTTACAATGAGCAGTTCTTC

clone_size: once
v_call: TRBV25-1
d_call: NA
j_call: TRBJ1-1
cdr3_aa: CASSDTTSGWVAEAFF
cdr3_nt: TGTGCCAGCAGTGATACCACGTCAGGGTGGGTCGCTGAAGCTTTCTTT

clone_size: NA
v_call: TRBV28
d_call: NA
j_call: TRBJ2-5
cdr3_aa: CASSSPRFRSKWQETQYF
cdr3_nt: TGTGCCAGCAGTTCCCCCCGCTTCAGGTCGAAGTGGCAAGAGACCCAGTACTTC

clone_size: NA
v_call: TRBV30
d_call: NA
j_call: TRBJ2-3
cdr3_aa: CAWSGQITDTQYF
cdr3_nt: TGTGCCTGGAGTGGACAGATCACAGATACGCAGTATTTT

clone_size: NA
v_call: TRBV11-2
d_call: TRBD2
j_call: TRBJ2-5
cdr3_aa: CASSSTLGLAGRETQYF
cdr3_nt: TGTGCCAGCAGCTCGACTCTCGGGCTAGCGGGTAGAGAGACCCAGTACTTC

clone_size: NA
v_call: TRBV19
d_call: TRBD2
j_call: TRBJ2-1
cdr3_aa: CASRPGRDSSSLFF
cdr3_nt: TGTGCCAGTAGACCTGGGAGGGACTCGTCCTCGTTGTTCTTC

clone_size: once
v_call: TRBV30
d_call: TRBD1
j_call: TRBJ1-5
cdr3_aa: CAWSALGTGGARQPQHF
cdr3_nt: TGTGCCTGGAGCGCCCTTGGGACAGGGGGCGCGAGGCAGCCCCAGCATTTT

clone_size: NA
v_call: TRBV4-1
d_call: TRBD2
j_call: TRBJ2-5
cdr3_aa: CASSQEVGLAGEIYGETQYF
cdr3_nt: TGCGCCAGCAGCCAAGAGGTTGGACTAGCGGGGGAAATCTACGGGGAGACCCAGTACTTC

clone_size: NA
v_call: TRBV2
d_call: TRBD1
j_call: TRBJ1-6
cdr3_aa: CASSLGRGQGLSSPLHF
cdr3_nt: TGTGCCAGCAGTCTTGGAAGAGGACAGGGGTTGAGTTCACCCCTCCACTTT

clone_size: NA
v_call: TRBV11-2
d_call: TRBD1
j_call: TRBJ2-7
cdr3_aa: CASSILRQGSGEQYF
cdr3_nt: TGTGCCAGCAGCATCCTCAGACAGGGGTCGGGAGAGCAGTACTTC

clone_size: NA
v_call: TRBV19
d_call: NA
j_call: TRBJ2-6
cdr3_aa: CASSIGGYGANVLTF
cdr3_nt: TGTGCCAGTAGTATCGGGGGATATGGGGCCAACGTCCTGACTTTC

clone_size: once
v_call: TRBV19
d_call: NA
j_call: TRBJ1-1
cdr3_aa: CASSRQTLNTEAFF
cdr3_nt: TGTGCCAGTAGTAGACAGACCCTGAACACTGAAGCTTTCTTT

clone_size: NA
v_call: TRBV5-1
d_call: NA
j_call: TRBJ1-1
cdr3_aa: CASSETVLNTEAFF
cdr3_nt: TGCGCCAGCAGCGAGACAGTGTTGAACACTGAAGCTTTCTTT

clone_size: NA
v_call: TRBV7-2
d_call: NA
j_call: TRBJ2-5
cdr3_aa: CASSLVGGGETQYF
cdr3_nt: TGTGCCAGCAGCTTAGTGGGGGGAGGAGAGACCCAGTACTTC

clone_size: NA
v_call: TRBV5-1
d_call: TRBD1
j_call: TRBJ2-1
cdr3_aa: CASSLGQKAYNEQFF
cdr3_nt: TGCGCCAGCAGCCTGGGACAGAAAGCCTACAATGAGCAGTTCTTC

clone_size: NA
v_call: TRBV6-1
d_call: TRBD1
j_call: TRBJ1-2
cdr3_aa: CASSEAGQGAKGYTF
cdr3_nt: TGTGCCAGCAGTGAAGCGGGACAGGGGGCGAAGGGCTACACCTTC

clone_size: few
v_call: TRBV5-1
d_call: NA
j_call: TRBJ1-2
cdr3_aa: CASRTDTNLYGYTF
cdr3_nt: TGCGCCAGCAGAACGGACACGAACCTTTATGGCTACACCTTC